What follows are 17 T cell receptor beta chains derived from one specimen sequenced in a study of blood T cells in healthy people across ages. Through a sample-barcoded 5' primer and a J-beta primer mix, a second PCR was run for roughly 7 to 11 cycles. Each CDR3 protein gets one entry after TCRdb re-called the 5' RACE reads with MiXCR. The sample lists more than 650,000 distinct CDR3 sequences, around half occurring once. Source material: blood. The receptors come from a man at least 80 years old in good health.

The table lists this clonotype with a few counts. The chain employs TRBV10-2 and TRBJ2-5; 8 bases match TRBD2. The DNA matches TRBJ2-7 better at its end, which makes the J call doubtful. CDR1 is WSHSY, CDR2 SAAADI, per germline. This CDR3 contains 14 residues. The CDR3 is CASESGGVPYEQYF. The CDR3 bases are TGCGCCAGCGAATCGGGGGGGGTCCCCTACGAGCAGTACTTC.

This chain links TRBV7-2 with TRBJ1-2; weak D call: TRBD1 (6 bases). Germline V gene data show CDR1 as SGHTA and CDR2 as FQGNSA. This CDR3 contains 15 residues. Trimming stripped 5 bases from V and 4 bases from J, with 17 bases between. In DNA form, the CDR3 reads TGTGCCAGCAGCCCAGGGGCAGGGTACGGCTATGGCTACACCTTC. This encodes CASSPGAGYGYGYTF.

This clonotype was seen only a few times. This chain connects TRBV29-1 to TRBJ2-1; D is possibly TRBD1 or TRBD2 (5 bases each). Trimming removed 1 base at V and 10 bases at J, with 20 bases between. Germline lookup yields CDR1 SQVTM and CDR2 ANQGSEA. This CDR3 has 15 amino acids. The CDR3 region has the DNA TGCAGCGTTGAAGGTAGACTTTTCGGGGCTGGGGAGCAGTTCTTC. The encoded protein is CSVEGRLFGAGEQFF.

The rearrangement joins TRBV18 to TRBJ2-1; D gene uncertain. V lost 2 bases and J 0 bases, leaving 5 bases between the germline ends. This CDR3 comprises 14 residues. The germline CDR1 and CDR2 sequences are KGHSH and LQKENI. This CDR3 reads CASSPTSSYNEQFF. CDR3 in DNA: TGTGCCAGCTCACCAACTTCCTCCTACAATGAGCAGTTCTTC.

The V gene is TRBV4-2, the J gene TRBJ1-5, with D possibly TRBD1 on 5 matching bases. CDR1 and CDR2 (germline): LGHNA, YNFKEQ. This CDR3 spans 15 amino acids. V was shortened by 6 bases and J by 0 bases, with 12 bases between the two germline ends. The CDR3 DNA follows: TGTGCCAGCAGAGGGACCGGCGATAGCAATCAGCCCCAGCATTTT. It yields the protein CASRGTGDSNQPQHF.

This chain joins TRBV20-1 and TRBJ2-5, with 14 bases aligning to TRBD2. The V gene end was trimmed by 3 bases and the J gene end by 11 bases; junction bases not matched to a gene: 11. CDR1 and CDR2 from the germline V gene are DFQATT and SNEGSKA (reference sequence). The CDR3 length is 15 residues. The CDR3 reads CSARGTGTSGRRQYF. CDR3 DNA sequence: TGCAGTGCTAGGGGGACGGGGACTAGCGGGAGAAGGCAGTACTTC.

This clonotype has just a few counts. The chain recombines TRBV7-2 with TRBJ1-1; D remains ambiguous. Germline CDR1 and CDR2: SGHTA and FQGNSA. Trimming left V 1 base short and J 4 bases short, with 10 bases between. CDR3 length: 14 amino acids. The chain's CDR3 is CASSLGGVSTEAFF. The CDR3 region has the DNA TGTGCCAGCAGCTTAGGGGGTGTCTCCACTGAAGCTTTCTTT.

This clonotype was seen a few times. This chain uses TRBV14 with TRBJ2-7, with 10 bases fitting TRBD2. V was pared by 3 bases and J by 7 bases, with 6 bases of the junction left unmatched. This CDR3 has 14 amino acids. Germline loops: CDR1 SGHDN, CDR2 FVKESK. The CDR3 region is CASSQGTSVREQYF. The CDR3 DNA reads as TGTGCCAGCAGCCAGGGGACTAGCGTGCGGGAGCAGTACTTC.

The J gene is TRBJ1-5, the V gene TRBV28, with 8 bases aligning to TRBD1. CDR1 is MDHEN, CDR2 SYDVKM, per germline. J was trimmed by 4 bases and V by 2 bases; bases with no gene match: 4. The CDR3 has 15 residues. The CDR3 DNA follows: TGTGCCAGCAGTTTACAGGACAGGGTAAATCAGCCCCAGCATTTT. Encoded protein: CASSLQDRVNQPQHF. The complete variable domain, with remaining parts taken from reference TRBV28 and TRBJ1-5, reads DVKVTQSSRYLVKRTGEKVFLECVQDMDHENMFWYRQDPGLGLRLIYFSYDVKMKEKGDIPEGYSVSREKKERFSLILESASTNQTSMYLCASSLQDRVNQPQHFGDGTRLSIL.

This clonotype was seen a few times. The chain joins TRBV20-1 to TRBJ1-2; TRBD1 matches at 11 bases. The CDR3 covers 14 residues. Germline-derived CDR1 and CDR2 are DFQATT and SNEGSKA (reference sequence). CDR3 sequence: CRAGNKGQGDAATF. CDR3 DNA sequence: TGCAGGGCGGGCAATAAGGGACAGGGGGATGCTGCCACCTTC.

This clonotype occurred a few times. The rearrangement uses TRBV20-1 and TRBJ2-5, with D perhaps matching TRBD1 or TRBD2 (6 bases each). CDR1 DFQATT and CDR2 SNEGSKA come from the germline V gene (reference sequence). V was cut by 0 bases and J by 5 bases, with 25 bases left in between. CDR3 length: 18 amino acids. DNA of the CDR3: TGCAGTGCTAGAGATTTTGATGTAAGCGGGTGGCAGGGGGAGACCCAGTACTTC. It specifies CSARDFDVSGWQGETQYF.

This clonotype was seen only a few times. The chain has TRBV25-1 and TRBJ2-4; TRBD1 might be the D (6 bases). The J call may be wrong; the DNA end is better matched by TRBJ2-7. The CDR3 has 13 amino acids. Germline assignment: CDR1 MGHDK and CDR2 SYGVNS. DNA of the CDR3: TGTGCCACTCCCCAGAGGGGGTTCTACGAGCAGTACTTC. Protein: CATPQRGFYEQYF.

The rearrangement uses TRBV19 and TRBJ2-3; no definite D call. Germline CDR1 reads LNHDA; CDR2 reads SQIVND (reference sequence). V was clipped by 7 bases and J by 6 bases, with 8 bases between them. This CDR3 is built from 11 residues. In DNA, the CDR3 is TGTGCCAGTAAGGTTGGGGATACGCAGTATTTT. Translation: CASKVGDTQYF.

V gene TRBV12-3 or TRBV12-4 combines with J gene TRBJ1-5; TRBD1 aligns across 11 bases. The CDR3 has 16 residues. Germline trimming cut 8 bases from V and 0 bases from J; bases unmatched to any gene: 6. The CDR3 DNA follows: TGTGCCAGCCGGGACAGGGGGTCACCTAGCAATCAGCCCCAGCATTTT. As protein: CASRDRGSPSNQPQHF.

The genes are TRBV7-8 and TRBJ1-2; no reliable D call. In germline, CDR1 is SGHVS, CDR2 FQNEAQ. The CDR3 is made up of 14 amino acids. Trimming shortened V by 1 base and J by 4 bases, and 10 bases separated the two germline ends. CDR3 nucleotides: TGTGCCAGCAGCTTAGGAACAGAAGGCTATGGCTACACCTTC. Protein product: CASSLGTEGYGYTF. The variable domain in full, completed from reference TRBV7-8 and TRBJ1-2, reads GAGVSQSPRYKVAKRGQDVALRCDPISGHVSLFWYQQALGQGPEFLTYFQNEAQLDKSGLPSDRFFAERPEGSVSTLKIQRTQQEDSAVYLCASSLGTEGYGYTFGSGTRLTVV.

This chain uses TRBV29-1 with TRBJ1-1, with a weak D call TRBD1 (6 bases). The V end was cut by 6 bases, the J end by 5 bases, with 22 bases between. This CDR3 contains 15 residues. Germline V gene sequence: CDR1 SQVTM, CDR2 ANQGSEA. In DNA form, the CDR3 reads TGCAGCGTGGGAGGGGGGCAAGGGGTGGCGACTGAAGCTTTCTTT. It translates to CSVGGGQGVATEAFF.

The V gene is TRBV5-6, the J gene TRBJ2-5; no clear D. The germline V and J ends were trimmed by 3 bases and 4 bases, with 28 bases remaining between them. Germline V gives CDR1 SGHDT, CDR2 YYEEEE. The CDR3 covers 19 residues. DNA for the CDR3: TGTGCCAGCAGCTCCAAACGGACCTCGACCGTCGCTGGAGTAGAGACCCAGTACTTC. It codes for CASSSKRTSTVAGVETQYF.